In this sample, the clone carrying this TCR beta chain turned up a few times. This CDR3 comprises 14 residues. Trimming at V came to 5 bases and at J to 4 bases, leaving 6 bases not matched to a gene. Germline V gene sequence: CDR1 MDHEN, CDR2 SYDVKM. Seattle-derived patients entered the study during active infection and were followed longitudinally. These data originate in a study of blood T cell repertoires in COVID-19. About the study: PBMCs, B-cell-depleted T cells, or T cells were the source of the cDNA or gDNA that made up the material.

In the study's own analysis: Estimation of nucleated cell counts relied on the amplification of reference gene primers. Clones were sequenced by immunoSEQ multiplex PCR, and TCRdb holds only the in-frame ones, with some missing. D and trimming come from the DNA, and the V and J calls and clone size come from that table. The repertoire holds roughly 300,000 clones, approximately 88% seen once, with more than 1.2% in the top ten. This chain links TRBV28 with TRBJ1-2, with 8 bases identical to TRBD1. The sequence derives from a human donor with COVID-19, enrolled during active disease. The donor label of this sample is uncertain. Sequencing input: peripheral blood. CDR3 loop: CASSRTGSGYGYTF. The DNA of the CDR3 is TGTGCCAGCAGTCGGACAGGGTCAGGCTATGGCTACACCTTC.